One sample yielded the 8 T cell receptor beta chains listed below, sequenced in a study of T cell repertoires in cytomegalovirus infection. TCRdb used MiXCR to reprocess the reads, holding one entry per CDR3 protein. The sample has hundreds of thousands of distinct CDR3 sequences; around 9.5% are singletons. What was sequenced was PBMCs. The receptors were sampled from a human donor in good health (CMV status not recorded). Some clones in this sample may be carry-over from other donors' samples.

This clonotype was observed a few times. The CDR3 reads CATSDWAGGKETQYF. CDR3 bases: TGTGCCACCAGTGATTGGGCAGGGGGCAAAGAGACCCAGTACTTC. The chain has TRBV24-1 and TRBJ2-5; 8 positions match TRBD1. CDR3 size: 15 residues. V lost 2 bases to trimming and J lost 3 bases; unmatched junction nucleotides: 4. Germline assignment: CDR1 KGHDR and CDR2 SFDVKD.

The V call is TRBV11-2, the J call TRBJ2-3, with D possibly being TRBD2 (5 bases). The ends were cut back, 5 bases at V and 0 bases at J, with 18 bases in the middle. CDR3 length equals 17 residues. Germline CDR1 reads SGHAT; CDR2 reads FQNNGV. DNA for the CDR3: TGTGCCAGCAGCCACGGACTTAACACGCCTAGCACAGATACGCAGTATTTT. Encoded protein: CASSHGLNTPSTDTQYF.

This clonotype appeared once. DNA of the CDR3: TGCGCCAGCAGCCTGGGGACACGGTCAGGCACTGAAGCTTTCTTT. Its translation: CASSLGTRSGTEAFF. The rearrangement joins TRBV4-3 to TRBJ1-1, with D maybe TRBD1 (6 bases). This CDR3 has 15 residues. From germline, CDR1 is LGHNA and CDR2 YSLEER. With 4 bases removed from V and 4 bases from J, the gap between germline ends came to 16 bases.

There are a few counts of this clonotype. V gene TRBV12-3 or TRBV12-4 combines with J gene TRBJ1-1; no clear D. The CDR3 contains 15 residues. V lost 3 bases to trimming and J lost 8 bases, with 19 bases between them. The CDR3 reads CASSFPNIDGLEAFF. The DNA for the CDR3 is TGTGCCAGCAGTTTCCCAAATATTGACGGGTTAGAAGCTTTCTTT.

This clonotype was counted between two and nine times. The chain employs TRBV7-3 and TRBJ2-7; the D gene could be TRBD1 or TRBD2 (5 bases each). V gave up 2 bases and J gave up 7 bases, with 12 bases separating them. Germline CDR1 is SGHTA and CDR2 is FQGTGA. This CDR3 spans 13 amino acids. Written as DNA, the CDR3 is TGTGCCAGCAGCTTAGACAGCCGGGGAGAGCAGTACTTC. Translation gives CASSLDSRGEQYF.

V gene TRBV27 combines with J gene TRBJ1-1, with a possible D match to TRBD1 (5 bases). V was clipped by 3 bases and J by 1 base, with 24 bases between them. The CDR3 loop spans 19 amino acids. The V gene's germline CDR1 is MNHEY and CDR2 SMNVEV (reference sequence). The CDR3 reads CASSLTRGGRRTGNTEAFF. The CDR3 DNA reads TGTGCCAGCAGTTTGACCCGGGGCGGACGCCGAACGGGGAACACTGAAGCTTTCTTT.

The sample holds many counts of this clonotype. The gene calls are TRBV7-2 and TRBJ2-4; possible D gene TRBD2, 6 bases. This CDR3 has 15 residues. Trimming pared 5 bases from V and 5 bases from J, leaving 16 bases between. Per the germline V gene, CDR1 is SGHTA and CDR2 is FQGNSA. The CDR3 region has the DNA TGTGCCAGCAGCCCCGAGAGTGGGACTGAAAACATTCAGTACTTC. Its protein product is CASSPESGTENIQYF.

As to this clonotype: This may arise from a read error, as a much more abundant clone is one base away. The chain is built from TRBV6-6 and TRBJ1-2, with TRBD1 identical over 7 bases. From germline, CDR1 is MNHNY and CDR2 SVGAGI (reference sequence). This CDR3 has 12 residues. CDR3 DNA: TGTGCCAGCAGGGACAGGAAGAATGGCTACAACTTC. Translated, it gives CASRDRKNGYNF.